The rows below give T cell receptor beta chains drawn from one sample of a study of blood T cell repertoires in COVID-19. Profiled with immunoSEQ multiplex PCR; TCRdb holds only in-frame clones, not every one. Of around 130,000 clones listed, less than 90% are singletons. The sample consisted of PBMCs or T cells enriched from blood (not recorded which). The source is a man aged 25-40 years who had recovered from COVID-19. The CDR3 runs from the conserved cysteine through the conserved F or W. The D gene is left open where the match is weak. For some rows the clone size is stated as once, few or many, or as a class when expanded; others skip it.

J gene: TRBJ2-1
V gene: TRBV19
clone size: -
D gene: -
CDR3 DNA: TGTGCCAGTAGTAGCCTAGCGACCTACAATGAGCAGTTCTTC
CDR3 protein: CASSSLATYNEQFF

J gene: TRBJ2-7
V gene: TRBV5-1
clone size: -
D gene: -
CDR3 DNA: TGCGCCAGCAGCTTGGCCAGGGCGCGCGAGCAGTACTTC
CDR3 protein: CASSLARAREQYF

J gene: TRBJ2-3
V gene: TRBV7-9
clone size: -
D gene: TRBD2
CDR3 DNA: TGTGCCAGCAGCCGCGGGGGGAGCACAGATACGCAGTATTTT
CDR3 protein: CASSRGGSTDTQYF

J gene: TRBJ2-1
V gene: TRBV5-1
clone size: -
D gene: -
CDR3 DNA: TGCGCCAGCAGCTTGAACTCCAACAATGAGCAGTTCTTC
CDR3 protein: CASSLNSNNEQFF

J gene: TRBJ1-1
V gene: TRBV3-1/TRBV3-2
clone size: -
D gene: -
CDR3 DNA: TGTGCCAGCAGCCAGGGGGCCTGGGGCACTGAAGCTTTCTTT
CDR3 protein: CASSQGAWGTEAFF

J gene: TRBJ1-4
V gene: TRBV27
clone size: -
D gene: -
CDR3 DNA: TGTGCCAGCAGTGTCGGGGGTCGTAATGAAAAACTGTTTTTT
CDR3 protein: CASSVGGRNEKLFF

J gene: TRBJ2-1
V gene: TRBV19
clone size: -
D gene: -
CDR3 DNA: TGTGCCAGTAGCCCAGGGTACAGGGATTACAATGAGCAGTTCTTC
CDR3 protein: CASSPGYRDYNEQFF

J gene: TRBJ1-1
V gene: TRBV14
clone size: -
D gene: TRBD1
CDR3 DNA: TGTGCCAGCAGCCAACTGGACAGGGAGTTCGCTGAAGCTTTCTTT
CDR3 protein: CASSQLDREFAEAFF

J gene: TRBJ1-1
V gene: TRBV12-3/TRBV12-4
clone size: -
D gene: -
CDR3 DNA: TGTGCCAGCAGTCTACAGGGTTCCGAAGCTTTCTTT
CDR3 protein: CASSLQGSEAFF

J gene: TRBJ2-3
V gene: TRBV19
clone size: -
D gene: TRBD2
CDR3 DNA: TGTGCCAGTAGTATAGACGGGGGGGGCCTGGATACGCAGTATTTT
CDR3 protein: CASSIDGGGLDTQYF

J gene: TRBJ2-5
V gene: TRBV5-4
clone size: -
D gene: -
CDR3 DNA: TGTGCCAGCAGCTTGGGACAGGTGATAGAGACCCAGTACTTC
CDR3 protein: CASSLGQVIETQYF

J gene: TRBJ2-5
V gene: TRBV5-1
clone size: few
D gene: TRBD1
CDR3 DNA: TGCGCCAGCAGCACCGACAGGGTAGGCCAAGAGACCCAGTACTTC
CDR3 protein: CASSTDRVGQETQYF

J gene: TRBJ1-3
V gene: TRBV6-1
clone size: -
D gene: -
CDR3 DNA: TGTGCCAGCAGTGAACAGGGTCACTCTGGAAACACCATATATTTT
CDR3 protein: CASSEQGHSGNTIYF

J gene: TRBJ2-5
V gene: TRBV27
clone size: -
D gene: TRBD1
CDR3 DNA: TGTGCCAGCAGCCTGGGGCCTGTAGGGGGCGTTTCCCAAGAGACCCAGTACTTC
CDR3 protein: CASSLGPVGGVSQETQYF

J gene: TRBJ2-1
V gene: TRBV24-1
clone size: -
D gene: TRBD2
CDR3 DNA: TGTGCCACCAGTGATTCACTAGCGAATGAGCAGTTCTTC
CDR3 protein: CATSDSLANEQFF

J gene: TRBJ1-6
V gene: TRBV7-9
clone size: -
D gene: -
CDR3 DNA: TGTGCCAGCAGCTTCTTTAATTCACCCCTCCACTTT
CDR3 protein: CASSFFNSPLHF

J gene: TRBJ1-2
V gene: TRBV6-5
clone size: -
D gene: -
CDR3 DNA: TGTGCCAGCAGTCCAACAGGGCTGATTGGCTACACCTTC
CDR3 protein: CASSPTGLIGYTF

J gene: TRBJ1-2
V gene: TRBV19
clone size: -
D gene: -
CDR3 DNA: TGTGCCAGTAGCGAAGACAGCTCCAAAAAGGTTGGCTACACCTTC
CDR3 protein: CASSEDSSKKVGYTF

J gene: TRBJ2-7
V gene: TRBV5-6
clone size: -
D gene: -
CDR3 DNA: TGTGCCAGCAGCTCTTCAGGGACTCTCTCCTACGAGCAGTACTTC
CDR3 protein: CASSSSGTLSYEQYF

J gene: TRBJ2-3
V gene: TRBV12-3/TRBV12-4
clone size: -
D gene: -
CDR3 DNA: TGTGCCAGCAGTTTGAGGGCTGATACGCAGTATTTT
CDR3 protein: CASSLRADTQYF

J gene: TRBJ1-5
V gene: TRBV27
clone size: -
D gene: TRBD1
CDR3 DNA: TGTGCCAGCAGTATGGGACAGGGTAATCAGCCCCAGCATTTT
CDR3 protein: CASSMGQGNQPQHF

J gene: TRBJ2-3
V gene: TRBV3-1/TRBV3-2
clone size: -
D gene: TRBD1
CDR3 DNA: TGTGCCAGCAGCCCCCGGGACAGGGGTATAGATACGCAGTATTTT
CDR3 protein: CASSPRDRGIDTQYF

J gene: TRBJ2-7
V gene: TRBV4-1
clone size: -
D gene: TRBD2
CDR3 DNA: TGCGCCAGCAGCCAAGTAGGGCTAGCGGGAGGGCCCGACGAGCAGTACTTC
CDR3 protein: CASSQVGLAGGPDEQYF

J gene: TRBJ1-1
V gene: TRBV19
clone size: -
D gene: -
CDR3 DNA: TGTGCCAGTAGTATGCGGGAGGTATCTGCTGAAGCTTTCTTT
CDR3 protein: CASSMREVSAEAFF

J gene: TRBJ1-2
V gene: TRBV19
clone size: -
D gene: -
CDR3 DNA: TGTGCCAGTAGTATGGGAGGGGCGGGGTATGGCTACACCTTC
CDR3 protein: CASSMGGAGYGYTF

J gene: TRBJ1-6
V gene: TRBV19
clone size: -
D gene: -
CDR3 DNA: TGTGCCAGTAGTCCCGTAGGCGACGGGAGCTCCTATAATTCACCCCTCCACTTT
CDR3 protein: CASSPVGDGSSYNSPLHF

J gene: TRBJ2-5
V gene: TRBV6-5
clone size: -
D gene: -
CDR3 DNA: TGTGCCAGCACCGGAGCACGGGAGACCCAGTACTTC
CDR3 protein: CASTGARETQYF

J gene: TRBJ1-2
V gene: TRBV12-3/TRBV12-4
clone size: -
D gene: -
CDR3 DNA: TGTGCCAGCAGTTTCTCCTATGGCTACACCTTC
CDR3 protein: CASSFSYGYTF

J gene: TRBJ2-1
V gene: TRBV30
clone size: -
D gene: -
CDR3 DNA: TGTGCCTGGAGTGTAGGCAGGGGCCGTGGGAATGAGCAGTTCTTC
CDR3 protein: CAWSVGRGRGNEQFF

J gene: TRBJ1-1
V gene: TRBV5-4
clone size: few
D gene: -
CDR3 DNA: TGTGCCAGCAGCAGGAATACAGGCCCGGCGGAAGCTTTCTTT
CDR3 protein: CASSRNTGPAEAFF

J gene: TRBJ1-2
V gene: TRBV10-3
clone size: -
D gene: TRBD1
CDR3 DNA: TGTGCCATCAAGGGACAGGGTTCGTATGGCTACACCTTC
CDR3 protein: CAIKGQGSYGYTF

J gene: TRBJ2-7
V gene: TRBV24-1
clone size: -
D gene: TRBD1
CDR3 DNA: TGTGCCACCAGTGATCTGACAGGGTACGAGCAGTACTTC
CDR3 protein: CATSDLTGYEQYF

J gene: TRBJ2-1
V gene: TRBV19
clone size: -
D gene: TRBD1
CDR3 DNA: TGTGCCAGTAGTATGACAGGGTCCAATGAGCAGTTCTTC
CDR3 protein: CASSMTGSNEQFF

J gene: TRBJ2-5
V gene: TRBV18
clone size: few
D gene: -
CDR3 DNA: TGTGCCAGCTCACCAGAAGGGAGAATAGATGGGGAGACCCAGTACTTC
CDR3 protein: CASSPEGRIDGETQYF

J gene: TRBJ1-4
V gene: TRBV10-1
clone size: few
D gene: TRBD1
CDR3 DNA: TGCGCCAGCAGCGCCGGACAGGACGGGGTCAAACTGTTTTTT
CDR3 protein: CASSAGQDGVKLFF

J gene: TRBJ1-1
V gene: TRBV29-1
clone size: once
D gene: -
CDR3 DNA: TGCAGCGTTGTAAGGGGTAACACTGAAGCTTTCTTT
CDR3 protein: CSVVRGNTEAFF